The next 11 T cell receptor beta chains were all read from a single sample in a study of metastatic and nonmetastatic thyroid tumors. MiXCR re-clonotyped the PCR reads for TCRdb. Counted here are roughly 15,000 clones, about 30% occurring once; the ten biggest clones make up roughly 14%. Every patient underwent thyroid surgery untreated. The sequenced sample consisted of adjacent normal tissue. The receptor source for this set is a female donor with papillary thyroid cancer or a benign thyroid nodule (not recorded which). Some clones in this sample may be carry-over from other donors' samples.

The chain is built from TRBV19 and TRBJ1-5; D call uncertain. Deletions cut 9 bases from V and 3 bases from J, with 21 bases between. The CDR3 loop spans 16 amino acids. The V gene's germline CDR1 is LNHDA and CDR2 SQIVND (reference sequence). In nucleotides, the CDR3 is TGTGCCAGCCAAATGGGCAGTCTTGATCACAATCAGCCCCAGCATTTT. Its protein is CASQMGSLDHNQPQHF.

The V gene is TRBV5-1, the J gene TRBJ2-1; weak D call: TRBD2 (5 bases). This CDR3 spans 13 amino acids. Looked up from germline, CDR1 is SGHRS and CDR2 is YFSETQ. Trimming removed 1 base from V and 9 bases from J, with 11 bases in between. The chain's CDR3 is CASSLRPEGEQFF. The CDR3 region has the DNA TGCGCCAGCAGCTTGCGCCCCGAGGGTGAGCAGTTCTTC.

This clone was observed a few times. The chain carries TRBV6-1 and TRBJ1-6; 10 nucleotides agree with TRBD1. The CDR3 is 15 residues long. J lost 8 bases, V lost 5 bases, and 6 bases had no gene match. Germline V gene lookup returns CDR1 MNHNS and CDR2 SASEGT. This CDR3 is CASSTDRGRDSPLHF. The CDR3 nucleotides are TGTGCCAGCAGTACCGACAGGGGGCGAGATTCACCCCTCCACTTT.

The V and J genes are TRBV11-2 and TRBJ2-7, with D possibly matching TRBD1 (7 bases). Germline CDR1 and CDR2: SGHAT and FQNNGV. The CDR3 is 15 amino acids. V lost 0 bases to trimming and J lost 1 base, with 10 bases between them. CDR3 amino acids: CASSLEAGGSYEQYF. CDR3 DNA sequence: TGTGCCAGCAGCTTAGAGGCAGGGGGGTCCTACGAGCAGTACTTC.

The chain carries TRBV7-8 and TRBJ2-6, with D possibly being TRBD1 or TRBD2 (5 bases each). V lost 5 bases, J lost 3 bases, and 17 bases lay in between. The CDR3 extends over 17 amino acids. From germline, CDR1 is SGHVS and CDR2 FQNEAQ. The CDR3 nucleotides read TGTGCCAGCAGCCCGTGGGGGATAGGGGTTGGGGCCAACGTCCTGACTTTC. Protein sequence: CASSPWGIGVGANVLTF. The full variable domain, with the rest looked up from reference TRBV7-8 and TRBJ2-6, is GAGVSQSPRYKVAKRGQDVALRCDPISGHVSLFWYQQALGQGPEFLTYFQNEAQLDKSGLPSDRFFAERPEGSVSTLKIQRTQQEDSAVYLCASSPWGIGVGANVLTFGAGSRLTVL.

The V and J genes are TRBV5-6 and TRBJ2-7; TRBD2 aligns across 8 bases. Per the germline V gene, CDR1 is SGHDT and CDR2 is YYEEEE. V was pared by 5 bases and J by 5 bases, with 12 bases of the junction left unmatched. The CDR3 is made up of 15 amino acids. In DNA, the CDR3 is TGTGCCAGCAGTAATTCCGGGGGGGCCTACGACGAGCAGTACTTC. This gives the protein CASSNSGGAYDEQYF.

In its sample, this clone was seen a few times. This chain uses TRBV27 with TRBJ2-3; 9 bases line up with TRBD2. J was trimmed by 0 bases and V by 4 bases; bases with no gene match: 5. The CDR3 is 16 residues long. CDR1 MNHEY and CDR2 SMNVEV come from the germline V gene (reference sequence). The CDR3 is CASSSLAGASTDTQYF. The CDR3, as DNA: TGTGCCAGCAGTTCATTAGCGGGAGCTAGCACAGATACGCAGTATTTT.

The table lists this clone with a few counts. The rearrangement joins TRBV19 to TRBJ2-6; D may be TRBD2 (5 bases). Deletions cut 5 bases from V and 5 bases from J, with 16 bases between. CDR1 LNHDA and CDR2 SQIVND come from the germline V gene (reference sequence). This CDR3 has 16 residues. The CDR3 is CASSESTGNWANVLTF. DNA of the CDR3: TGTGCCAGTAGTGAGTCGACGGGGAACTGGGCCAACGTCCTGACTTTC.

The chain links TRBV6-1 to TRBJ2-7; TRBD1 or TRBD2 may be the D gene (6 bases each). V was clipped by 5 bases and J by 7 bases, with 21 bases between them. The V gene's germline CDR1 is MNHNS and CDR2 SASEGT. The CDR3 length is 15 residues. CDR3 sequence: CASSHTGAKLWEQYF. CDR3 bases: TGTGCCAGCAGTCATACGGGGGCGAAGCTGTGGGAGCAGTACTTC.

This clone was recorded a few times. This chain links TRBV6-1 with TRBJ1-1; possibly TRBD1 for D (5 bases). The CDR3 has 15 residues. Germline CDR1 reads MNHNS; CDR2 reads SASEGT. Trimming pared 1 base from V and 4 bases from J, leaving 13 bases between. CDR3 loop: CASSEGVGGGTEAFF. The CDR3 DNA sequence: TGTGCCAGCAGTGAAGGGGTTGGGGGAGGCACTGAAGCTTTCTTT.

In this sample, this clone turned up many times. V gene TRBV27 combines with J gene TRBJ2-4; D possibly corresponds to TRBD2 (5 bases). In germline, CDR1 is MNHEY, CDR2 SMNVEV (reference sequence). This CDR3 spans 17 amino acids. The ends were cut back, 4 bases at V and 3 bases at J, with 19 bases in the middle. This CDR3 is CASSSTYSVRGKNIQYF. The CDR3, as DNA: TGTGCCAGCAGTTCTACTTACTCAGTCCGGGGCAAAAACATTCAGTACTTC.